These 10 T cell receptor beta chains were all obtained from the same sample, sequenced in a study of T-cell reconstitution after alpha-beta-depleted transplantation in children. The library targeted TCRbeta and was prepared with unique molecular identifiers. TCRdb reanalysed the PCR reads using MiXCR and keeps one entry per CDR3 protein. The sample records hundreds of thousands of distinct CDR3 sequences, about 12% being singletons. Sequences were derived from PBMCs, sampled before TCRalphabeta/CD19-depleted stem cell transplant. The receptors originated from a girl aged 2 to 9 with congenital amegakaryocytic thrombocytopenia, due to receive a stem cell transplant.

This clonotype was counted a few times. The genes are TRBV20-1 and TRBJ2-2; the D is unclear. CDR1 and CDR2 from the germline V gene are DFQATT and SNEGSKA (reference sequence). V was shortened by 3 bases and J by 5 bases, with 19 bases between the two germline ends. The CDR3 runs 16 residues. CDR3: CSASDSGHPRTGELFF. In DNA, the CDR3 is TGCAGTGCTAGTGATTCCGGGCATCCACGGACCGGGGAGCTGTTTTTT.

Many counts were recorded for this clonotype. The V gene is TRBV7-2, the J gene TRBJ2-1; 14 positions match TRBD2. CDR1 and CDR2 from the germline V gene are SGHTA and FQGNSA. Trimming at V came to 2 bases and at J to 6 bases, leaving 6 bases not matched to a gene. The CDR3 totals 17 residues. CDR3 sequence: CASSLPTSGRVSNEQFF. The CDR3 coding sequence is TGTGCCAGCAGCTTACCGACTAGCGGGAGGGTTTCCAATGAGCAGTTCTTC.

This clonotype was detected many times. The chain combines TRBV10-3 with TRBJ2-1; 11 nucleotides agree with TRBD2. The V gene's germline CDR1 is ENHRY and CDR2 SYGVKD. Unmatched junction bases numbered 8, after V lost 9 bases and J lost 4 bases. The CDR3 extends over 15 amino acids. The CDR3 nucleotides are TGTGCCATTACCCCCGGGACTAGCGGTTACAATGAGCAGTTCTTC. Protein sequence: CAITPGTSGYNEQFF.

This clonotype appeared many times. This sequence joins TRBV29-1 and TRBJ2-3; D may be TRBD2 (6 bases). Germline loops: CDR1 SQVTM, CDR2 ANQGSEA. CDR3 length: 14 amino acids. Between the trimmed V and J ends, which lost 7 bases and 2 bases, there was a span of 16 bases. CDR3 sequence (DNA): TGCAGCGCCCCGGGGGTGGGCATCACAGATACGCAGTATTTT. Amino acids: CSAPGVGITDTQYF.

Many counts were recorded for this clonotype. The rearrangement links TRBV4-1 to TRBJ2-7; no definite D call. V was trimmed by 1 base and J by 3 bases, leaving 7 bases between them. Germline V gene lookup returns CDR1 MGHRA and CDR2 YSYEKL. This CDR3 spans 13 amino acids. The CDR3 sequence: CASSQGIGYEQYF. The CDR3, as DNA: TGCGCCAGCAGCCAAGGAATAGGCTACGAGCAGTACTTC.

This clonotype was seen a few times. The CDR3 region is CASSQGLAVYEQYF. DNA for the CDR3: TGTGCCAGCAGCCAGGGACTAGCGGTATACGAGCAGTACTTC. J is TRBJ2-7 and V is TRBV14, with 11 bases aligning to TRBD2. V lost 3 bases to trimming and J lost 4 bases; unmatched junction nucleotides: 2. The CDR3 spans 14 residues. The V gene's germline CDR1 is SGHDN and CDR2 FVKESK.

This clonotype was seen repeatedly, ten times or more. The chain carries TRBV9 and TRBJ2-7, with D perhaps assigned TRBD1 or TRBD2 (5 bases each). The germline V and J ends were trimmed by 2 bases and 1 base, with 13 bases remaining between them. The CDR3 length is 15 residues. Looked up from germline, CDR1 is SGDLS and CDR2 is YYNGEE. DNA of the CDR3: TGTGCCAGCAGCGTCTCAAGGGACCTTTCCTACGAGCAGTACTTC. It is translated as CASSVSRDLSYEQYF.

V usage is TRBV29-1 and J usage is TRBJ2-7; 10 bases align to TRBD1. Trimming took 1 base from V and 5 from J; bases not matched to a gene: 5. CDR3 size: 14 residues. Germline values: CDR1 SQVTM, CDR2 ANQGSEA. CDR3 sequence: CSVEVTGTGDEQYF. CDR3 bases: TGCAGCGTTGAAGTTACCGGGACAGGGGACGAGCAGTACTTC.

Ten or more counts support this clonotype. The chain carries TRBV12-3 or TRBV12-4 and TRBJ2-3; 11 positions match TRBD2. Losses at the gene ends were 8 bases for V and 4 bases for J; bases not matched to a gene: 5. The length of the CDR3 is 14 residues. The CDR3 DNA is TGTGCCAGCCAACTAGCGGGAGTTTCAGATACGCAGTATTTT. Protein sequence: CASQLAGVSDTQYF.

This clonotype turned up a few times. The chain recombines TRBV20-1 with TRBJ2-5; 9 bases line up with TRBD1. The V and J ends lost 6 bases and 5 bases, in that order; junction bases with no gene match: 16. The germline gives CDR1 DFQATT, CDR2 SNEGSKA (reference sequence). The CDR3 contains 16 residues. CDR3 loop: CSALTSHRGLGETQYF. In nucleotides, the CDR3 is TGCAGTGCCCTCACGAGCCACAGGGGGCTAGGGGAGACCCAGTACTTC.